This passage covers 20 T cell receptor beta chains from one sample sequenced in a study of early T cells in non-severe SARS-CoV-2 infection. In TCRdb, the 5' RACE reads were re-called with MiXCR into one record per CDR3 protein. The sample records about 56,000 distinct CDR3 sequences, roughly 15% being singletons. The material sequenced was whole blood, taken at baseline. These TCRs come from an adult who was a healthcare worker with PCR-confirmed SARS-CoV-2 infection or an uninfected control (not recorded which).

There are a few counts of this clonotype. The V call is TRBV4-1, the J call TRBJ2-2; D might be TRBD1 or TRBD2, each matching 5 bases. V was shortened by 1 base and J by 7 bases, with 16 bases between the two germline ends. The CDR3 is 16 amino acids. The V gene's germline CDR1 is MGHRA and CDR2 YSYEKL. CDR3 sequence (DNA): TGCGCCAGCAGCCAAGGGGCAGGGAGTGGAAGCGGGGAGCTGTTTTTT. This sequence encodes CASSQGAGSGSGELFF.

Only a few counts were recorded for this clonotype. The chain is built from TRBV2 and TRBJ2-2; D gene ambiguous. Between the trimmed V and J ends, which lost 4 bases and 2 bases, there was a span of 8 bases. Germline V CDR1 and CDR2: SNHLY, FYNNEI. The CDR3 loop spans 14 amino acids. CDR3 in DNA: TGTGCCAGCAGTGGACTGACTAACACCGGGGAGCTGTTTTTT. Protein product: CASSGLTNTGELFF.

This clonotype was found a few times. The chain is built from TRBV5-1 and TRBJ2-1; 7 bases are shared with TRBD1. The V segment lost 2 bases and the J segment 8 bases; nucleotides outside the gene matches: 7. The CDR3 length is 14 residues. From germline, CDR1 is SGHRS and CDR2 YFSETQ. CDR3 coding DNA: TGCGCCAGCAGCTTCATTGGCCAGGGGGATGAGCAGTTCTTC. Its translation: CASSFIGQGDEQFF.

V and J are TRBV18 and TRBJ2-2; the D is unclear. V was clipped by 5 bases and J by 4 bases, with 11 bases between them. This CDR3 region has 14 residues. The germline CDR1 and CDR2 sequences are KGHSH and LQKENI. In DNA form, the CDR3 reads TGTGCCAGCTCAAGTCGCACATCCACCGGGGAGCTGTTTTTT. Translating gives CASSSRTSTGELFF.

This chain connects TRBV3-1 to TRBJ2-1, with D unresolved. Germline assignment: CDR1 LGHDT and CDR2 YNNKEL (reference sequence). The CDR3 loop spans 16 amino acids. The V end lost 2 bases, the J end lost 0 bases, and 11 bases lay between the germline ends. This CDR3 reads CASSQFGRSSYNEQFF. CDR3 nucleotides: TGTGCCAGCAGCCAATTTGGACGGAGCTCCTACAATGAGCAGTTCTTC.

This clonotype occurred a few times. The chain couples TRBV5-1 to TRBJ1-2, with D uncertain. This CDR3 has 13 residues. The V end lost 4 bases, the J end lost 2 bases, and 9 bases lay between the germline ends. Germline V CDR1 and CDR2: SGHRS, YFSETQ. CDR3: CASSDDPNYGYTF. The CDR3 coding sequence is TGCGCCAGCAGCGATGACCCGAACTATGGCTACACCTTC.

This chain uses TRBV20-1 with TRBJ2-7; 8 nucleotides align to TRBD1. This CDR3 is 14 amino acids long. CDR1 is DFQATT and CDR2 is SNEGSKA in the germline V gene (reference sequence). The V and J ends lost 8 bases and 2 bases, in that order; junction bases with no gene match: 11. This chain's CDR3 is CSLPSDRAPYEQYF. CDR3 bases: TGCAGTCTGCCGTCGGACAGGGCCCCCTACGAGCAGTACTTC.

The chain employs TRBV5-1 and TRBJ2-1; D call uncertain. Germline V gene sequence: CDR1 SGHRS, CDR2 YFSETQ. The V gene lost 0 bases and the J gene lost 8 bases, with 6 bases spanning the gap. The CDR3 sequence is 12 residues long. The CDR3 here is CASSLASDEQFF. DNA of the CDR3: TGCGCCAGCAGCTTGGCGTCGGATGAGCAGTTCTTC.

V gene TRBV5-5 combines with J gene TRBJ2-5, with 7 bases that match TRBD1. CDR1 is SGHKS, CDR2 YYEKEE, per germline (reference sequence). This CDR3 spans 14 amino acids. The V segment lost 4 bases and the J segment 1 base; nucleotides outside the gene matches: 4. The CDR3 DNA reads TGTGCCAGCAGCCAGGGGGTGATCCAAGAGACCCAGTACTTC. As protein: CASSQGVIQETQYF. Using reference TRBV5-5 and TRBJ2-5 for the parts outside the CDR3, the full variable domain is DAGVTQSPTHLIKTRGQQVTLRCSPISGHKSVSWYQQVLGQGPQFIFQYYEKEERGRGNFPDRFSARQFPNYSSELNVNALLLGDSALYLCASSQGVIQETQYFGPGTRLLVL.

This clonotype has a handful of counts. This chain uses TRBV6-5 with TRBJ2-2; D might be TRBD1 (5 bases). CDR3 length equals 14 residues. Between the trimmed V and J ends, which lost 2 bases and 7 bases, there was a span of 11 bases. CDR1 is MNHEY and CDR2 is SVGAGI in the germline V gene. The CDR3: CASSYDRPDGELFF. The DNA for the CDR3 is TGTGCCAGCAGTTACGACAGACCTGACGGGGAGCTGTTTTTT.

V is TRBV12-5 and J is TRBJ2-7; no definite D call. Per germline, CDR1 LGHNT and CDR2 FRNRAP. V lost 7 bases, J lost 3 bases, and 7 bases lay in between. The CDR3 spans 11 residues. CDR3 in amino acids: CASAQYYEQYF. The CDR3 nucleotides are TGTGCTAGTGCTCAGTACTACGAGCAGTACTTC. The whole variable domain, remainder taken from reference TRBV12-5 and TRBJ2-7, is DARVTQTPRHKVTEMGQEVTMRCQPILGHNTVFWYRQTMMQGLELLAYFRNRAPLDDSGMPKDRFSAEMPDATLATLKIQPSEPRDSAVYFCASAQYYEQYFGPGTRLTVT.

V gene TRBV7-8 combines with J gene TRBJ1-6; no clear D. The CDR3 length is 13 residues. CDR1 and CDR2 (germline): SGHVS, FQNEAQ. V lost 1 base to trimming and J lost 5 bases, with 3 bases between them. DNA of the CDR3: TGTGCCAGCAGCTTAGTTAATAATTCACCCCTCCACTTT. This translates into CASSLVNNSPLHF.

The chain combines TRBV11-2 with TRBJ2-7; 10 bases align to TRBD2. The V gene's germline CDR1 is SGHAT and CDR2 FQNNGV. V was clipped by 3 bases and J by 0 bases; unmatched bases: 8. CDR3 length: 17 residues. The CDR3 DNA is TGTGCCAGCAGCTTCACTAGCGGGGTCCCAAGCTCCTACGAGCAGTACTTC. Residues: CASSFTSGVPSSYEQYF.

This clonotype was picked up a small number of times. The chain carries TRBV20-1 and TRBJ1-5, with TRBD1 matching over 7 bases. Germline V CDR1 and CDR2: DFQATT, SNEGSKA (reference sequence). The CDR3 is 14 amino acids. The J segment lost 3 bases and the V segment lost 4 bases, leaving 6 bases of the junction unmatched. DNA of the CDR3: TGCAGTGCTACTGAAGGGACAGACAATCAGCCCCAGCATTTT. Translation gives CSATEGTDNQPQHF.

This clonotype has a count of ten or more. CDR3 sequence: CASRVAGAGEQYF. DNA of the CDR3: TGTGCCAGCAGAGTAGCGGGAGCCGGCGAGCAGTACTTC. The J gene is TRBJ2-7, the V gene TRBV12-3 or TRBV12-4; TRBD2 aligns across 9 bases. This CDR3 has 13 amino acids. Trimming removed 6 bases from V and 6 bases from J; junction bases left unmatched: 6.

This clonotype came up a few times. The chain employs TRBV4-1 and TRBJ2-3; maybe TRBD1 (5 bases). The germline V and J ends were trimmed by 0 bases and 1 base, with 5 bases remaining between them. Germline CDR1 and CDR2: MGHRA and YSYEKL. This CDR3 spans 14 amino acids. The CDR3 region has the DNA TGCGCCAGCAGCCAAGAAGGGGGCACAGATACGCAGTATTTT. Amino acids: CASSQEGGTDTQYF.

The chain employs TRBV7-9 and TRBJ1-3; no clear D. The V end lost 3 bases, the J end lost 8 bases, and 5 bases lay between the germline ends. Germline CDR1 reads SEHNR; CDR2 reads FQNEAQ (reference sequence). CDR3 size: 11 residues. The CDR3 is CASSFEDTIYF. The CDR3 coding sequence is TGTGCCAGCAGCTTCGAAGACACCATATATTTT.

The V gene is TRBV7-9, the J gene TRBJ1-4; 7 bases are shared with TRBD1. The CDR3 runs 15 residues. V lost 4 bases, J lost 7 bases, and 9 bases stayed unmatched. Germline loops: CDR1 SEHNR, CDR2 FQNEAQ (reference sequence). CDR3 loop: CASSSYRGRGEKLFF. In DNA, the CDR3 is TGTGCCAGCAGCTCCTACAGGGGAAGGGGTGAAAAACTGTTTTTT.

The chain links TRBV10-3 to TRBJ2-1; 14 bases are shared with TRBD2. Germline-derived CDR1 and CDR2 are ENHRY and SYGVKD. This CDR3 spans 14 amino acids. The V segment lost 0 bases and the J segment 15 bases; nucleotides outside the gene matches: 4. The CDR3 DNA reads as TGTGCCATCAGTGAGTCTGGACTAGCGGGAGGTCTGTTCTTC. Its protein product is CAISESGLAGGLFF.

This clonotype was counted ten times or more. The chain carries TRBV7-9 and TRBJ2-5, with D unresolved. The length of the CDR3 is 11 residues. Germline-derived CDR1 and CDR2 are SEHNR and FQNEAQ (reference sequence). V dropped 5 bases and J dropped 4 bases, with 5 bases sitting between them. For the CDR3, the DNA is TGTGCCAGCAGCACCCTAGAGACCCAGTACTTC. It is translated as CASSTLETQYF.